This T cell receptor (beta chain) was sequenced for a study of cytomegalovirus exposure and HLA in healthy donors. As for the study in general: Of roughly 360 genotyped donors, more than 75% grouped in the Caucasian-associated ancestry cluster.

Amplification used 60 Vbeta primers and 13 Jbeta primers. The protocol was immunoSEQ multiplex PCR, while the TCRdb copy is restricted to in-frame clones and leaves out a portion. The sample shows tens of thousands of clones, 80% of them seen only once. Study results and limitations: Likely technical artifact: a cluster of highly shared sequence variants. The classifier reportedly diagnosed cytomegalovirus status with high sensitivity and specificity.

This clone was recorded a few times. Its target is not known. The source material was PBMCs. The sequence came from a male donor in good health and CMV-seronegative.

CDR3 protein: CASSLGQTSYEQYF. The DNA for the CDR3 is TGCGCCAGCAGCCTCGGACAGACTTCCTACGAGCAGTACTTC. The V call is TRBV5-1, the J call TRBJ2-7, with a possible D match to TRBD1 (6 bases). V was shortened by 4 bases and J by 1 base, with 12 bases between the two germline ends. Germline V gene data show CDR1 as SGHRS and CDR2 as YFSETQ. The CDR3 has 14 residues.